This T cell receptor beta chain was sequenced during a study of T cell changes during pregnancy in multiple sclerosis. Sequenced by immunoSEQ multiplex PCR; TCRdb stores in-frame clones only, minus some. Of 25,000 to 35,000 clones listed, around nine tenths were seen once; the top ten hold 6% to 6.5%. The V and J ends lost 5 bases and 6 bases, in that order; junction bases with no gene match: 6. The CDR3 is 15 amino acids. Germline V gives CDR1 LNHDA, CDR2 SQIVND (reference sequence). Sequences were derived from CD8+ T cells from peripheral blood mononuclear cells, sampled before pregnancy. This clonotype was sampled from a female donor with multiple sclerosis, enrolled in a pregnancy study. The V and J genes are TRBV19 and TRBJ2-1, with 11 bases identical to TRBD2. The CDR3 bases are TGTGCCAGTAGTCGGGCTAGCGGGAGGTCCAATGAGCAGTTCTTC. It translates to CASSRASGRSNEQFF.